One and the same sample provided the 20 T cell receptor beta chains below, sequenced in a study of T cell repertoires in cytomegalovirus infection. TCRdb itself ran the reads through MiXCR, one entry per CDR3 protein. The sample lists 40,000 to 55,000 distinct CDR3 sequences, over 15% occurring once. Their antigens are not known. The sample was CD8+ T cells from cultured PBMCs, taken from culture after CMV antigen stimulation. The source of these receptors is a human donor in good health (CMV status not recorded). Some clones in this sample may be carry-over from other donors' samples.

The chain links TRBV7-9 to TRBJ2-1; 8 bases line up with TRBD2. Germline trimming cut 5 bases from V and 0 bases from J; bases unmatched to any gene: 9. Germline V gives CDR1 SEHNR, CDR2 FQNEAQ (reference sequence). The CDR3 has 17 amino acids. The CDR3, as DNA: TGTGCCAGCAGCCCCTTAGCGGGGAGAAGCTCCTACAATGAGCAGTTCTTC. Amino acids: CASSPLAGRSSYNEQFF.

This clonotype was detected a few times. This chain joins TRBV7-2 and TRBJ1-3; 7 bases line up with TRBD1. Germline-derived CDR1 and CDR2 are SGHTA and FQGNSA. V shed 1 base, J shed 4 bases, and the junction held 7 bases outside the gene matches. The length of the CDR3 is 16 residues. In DNA, the CDR3 is TGTGCCAGCAGCTTAGACGACAGGGCAGCCGGAAACACCATATATTTT. The encoded protein is CASSLDDRAAGNTIYF.

By share of the sample, this clonotype is medium-sized. The chain links TRBV7-6 to TRBJ2-2; either TRBD1 or TRBD2 may supply D (5 bases each). V was cut by 1 base and J by 6 bases, with 15 bases left in between. CDR3 size: 16 residues. From germline, CDR1 is SGHVS and CDR2 FNYEAQ. The DNA of the CDR3 is TGTGCCAGCAGCTTAGTCGCAGGGAGAAAGGCCGGGGAGCTGTTTTTT. This codes for CASSLVAGRKAGELFF.

The CDR3 sequence is CASPGWREDQETQYF. The CDR3 coding sequence is TGTGCCAGTCCTGGCTGGAGGGAGGACCAAGAGACCCAGTACTTC. The chain is built from TRBV19 and TRBJ2-5; D possibly corresponds to TRBD2 (6 bases). Trimming removed 8 bases from V and 0 bases from J, with 16 bases in between. In germline, CDR1 is LNHDA, CDR2 SQIVND (reference sequence). The CDR3 loop spans 15 amino acids.

This clonotype has a handful of counts. The chain recombines TRBV7-8 with TRBJ1-5; unclear D gene. Germline V gene lookup returns CDR1 SGHVS and CDR2 FQNEAQ. V lost 1 base and J lost 4, with 11 bases in between. The length of the CDR3 is 15 residues. As DNA, the CDR3 is TGTGCCAGCAGCTTAGGAGTCTTGGGGAATCAGCCCCAGCATTTT. This translates into CASSLGVLGNQPQHF.

The genes are TRBV23-1 and TRBJ2-1; 7 nucleotides match TRBD2. TRBV23-1 is flagged as an ORF with uncertain function. This CDR3 region has 17 residues. Trimming cost V 4 bases and J 3 bases; bases outside gene matches: 12. CDR3 nucleotide sequence: TGCGCCAGCAGTCGCCCTGGGCTCAGCGGGGTCTACAATGAGCAGTTCTTC. The encoded protein is CASSRPGLSGVYNEQFF.

This chain joins TRBV9 and TRBJ1-5; 9 bases align to TRBD1. CDR3 length: 14 amino acids. Trimming removed 7 bases from V and 1 base from J; junction bases left unmatched: 3. Germline-derived CDR1 and CDR2 are SGDLS and YYNGEE. The CDR3 coding sequence is TGTGCCAGCGGGGGGACAGGGAGCAATCAGCCCCAGCATTTT. Amino acid sequence: CASGGTGSNQPQHF.

This clonotype is labeled medium-sized (0.01 to 0.1%). The V and J genes are TRBV15 and TRBJ2-1; 7 nucleotides match TRBD1. V trimming: 2 bases; J trimming: 5 bases; junction bases outside the gene matches: 9. CDR3 length equals 16 residues. Germline CDR1 is LNHNV and CDR2 is YYDKDF (reference sequence). The CDR3 nucleotides are TGTGCCACCAGCAGACCCATGACAGGGTGGGACAATGAGCAGTTCTTC. Its translation: CATSRPMTGWDNEQFF.

The V gene is TRBV12-3 or TRBV12-4, the J gene TRBJ2-7; perhaps TRBD2 as D (6 bases). This CDR3 has 14 amino acids. The V gene lost 7 bases and the J gene lost 1 base, with 14 bases spanning the gap. CDR3 protein: CASTLGGASYEQYF. The CDR3 DNA follows: TGTGCCAGCACCTTGGGGGGTGCGTCCTACGAGCAGTACTTC.

This clonotype was counted only a few times. The chain employs TRBV7-2 and TRBJ2-3; D unresolved. V lost 8 bases and J lost 2, with 17 bases in between. Germline V CDR1 and CDR2: SGHTA, FQGNSA. The CDR3 length is 15 residues. The CDR3 loop is CASARLLAPTDTQYF. The CDR3, as DNA: TGTGCCAGCGCCCGACTGTTAGCCCCCACAGATACGCAGTATTTT. Filled out from reference TRBV7-2 and TRBJ2-3, the complete variable domain reads GAGVSQSPSNKVTEKGKDVELRCDPISGHTALYWYRQSLGQGLEFLIYFQGNSAPDKSGLPSDRFSAERTGGSVSTLTIQRTQQEDSAVYLCASARLLAPTDTQYFGPGTRLTVL.

The genes are TRBV7-9 and TRBJ2-3, with D hard to call. Germline V gives CDR1 SEHNR, CDR2 FQNEAQ (reference sequence). CDR3 length: 13 amino acids. Deletions cut 5 bases from V and 4 bases from J, with 10 bases between. CDR3 nucleotides: TGTGCCAGCAGCCCCGGTAGGGCAGATACGCAGTATTTT. As protein: CASSPGRADTQYF.

This clonotype was counted only a few times. V is TRBV9 and J is TRBJ1-5; TRBD1 might be the D (5 bases). Per germline, CDR1 SGDLS and CDR2 YYNGEE. Trimming took off 0 bases at V and 1 base at J, with 5 bases between the two ends. The CDR3 contains 14 residues. For the CDR3, the DNA is TGTGCCAGCAGCGTAGGGGGCAGCAATCAGCCCCAGCATTTT. Its translation: CASSVGGSNQPQHF.

The sample holds a few counts of this clonotype. The CDR3 region is CASSISWTTSYNEQFF. Written as DNA, the CDR3 is TGTGCCAGCAGCATCTCCTGGACTACTTCCTACAATGAGCAGTTCTTC. The V and J genes are TRBV9 and TRBJ2-1; tentatively, D is TRBD2 (6 bases). The V end lost 4 bases, the J end lost 1 base, and 15 bases lay between the germline ends. The germline V gene has CDR1 SGDLS and CDR2 YYNGEE. The CDR3 loop spans 16 amino acids.

This clonotype was seen only a few times. V usage is TRBV2 and J usage is TRBJ1-1; D uncertain. The germline V and J ends were trimmed by 10 bases and 4 bases, with 16 bases remaining between them. Germline V gives CDR1 SNHLY, CDR2 FYNNEI. This CDR3 has 13 residues. The CDR3 nucleotides are TGTGCCAACAAAGGGAGGGTTGGCACTGAAGCTTTCTTT. It yields the protein CANKGRVGTEAFF.

V gene TRBV4-3 combines with J gene TRBJ2-1; 7 bases map to TRBD1. Germline lookup yields CDR1 LGHNA and CDR2 YSLEER. The V and J ends lost 3 bases and 8 bases, in that order; junction bases with no gene match: 7. CDR3 size: 14 residues. CDR3: CASSQAYRGDEQFF. The CDR3, as DNA: TGCGCCAGCAGCCAGGCCTACAGGGGTGATGAGCAGTTCTTC.

The rearrangement links TRBV25-1 to TRBJ2-7, with 7 bases matching TRBD1. CDR1 is MGHDK and CDR2 is SYGVNS in the germline V gene. This CDR3 contains 17 residues. With 2 bases clipped from V and 5 bases from J, the junction kept 15 bases outside the gene matches. CDR3 in amino acids: CASSEASPSDRVNEQYF. CDR3 in DNA: TGTGCCAGCAGTGAAGCGTCCCCCTCCGACAGGGTCAACGAGCAGTACTTC.

V gene TRBV7-8 combines with J gene TRBJ1-6; D is unresolved. CDR1 is SGHVS, CDR2 FQNEAQ, per germline. V was clipped by 5 bases and J by 0 bases, with 11 bases between them. The CDR3 has 16 residues. CDR3 nucleotides: TGTGCCAGCAGCCCCGTCCTGGACTCCTATAATTCACCCCTCCACTTT. Translating it yields CASSPVLDSYNSPLHF. The full variable domain, rest sourced from reference TRBV7-8 and TRBJ1-6, is GAGVSQSPRYKVAKRGQDVALRCDPISGHVSLFWYQQALGQGPEFLTYFQNEAQLDKSGLPSDRFFAERPEGSVSTLKIQRTQQEDSAVYLCASSPVLDSYNSPLHFGNGTRLTVT.

The chain is built from TRBV7-8 and TRBJ2-2; possibly TRBD2 for D (6 bases). Germline CDR1 and CDR2: SGHVS and FQNEAQ. Deletions cut 0 bases from V and 4 bases from J, with 9 bases between. The CDR3 loop spans 15 amino acids. Here the CDR3 reads CASSLAGGGTGELFF. CDR3 in DNA: TGTGCCAGCAGCTTAGCCGGGGGTGGCACCGGGGAGCTGTTTTTT.

The rearrangement uses TRBV7-3 and TRBJ2-1; TRBD1 matches 8 bases. After removal of 4 bases from V and 2 bases from J, the junction contained 13 bases not matched to a gene. CDR1 and CDR2 from the germline V gene are SGHTA and FQGTGA. The CDR3 consists of 18 residues. The CDR3 DNA is TGTGCCAGCAGCTCCCGCAGGGACAGGAGGACTACCTACAATGAGCAGTTCTTC. As protein: CASSSRRDRRTTYNEQFF.

This clonotype came up a few times. CDR3 in DNA: TGCGCCAGCAGCCAAGATCGCTTTTCCGCTAGCGGGAGAGGGGATACGCAGTATTTT. This gives the protein CASSQDRFSASGRGDTQYF. The V and J genes are TRBV4-1 and TRBJ2-3; 10 bases align to TRBD2. The CDR3 loop spans 19 amino acids. Trimming took 0 bases from V and 6 from J; bases not matched to a gene: 15. Germline V gene sequence: CDR1 MGHRA, CDR2 YSYEKL.